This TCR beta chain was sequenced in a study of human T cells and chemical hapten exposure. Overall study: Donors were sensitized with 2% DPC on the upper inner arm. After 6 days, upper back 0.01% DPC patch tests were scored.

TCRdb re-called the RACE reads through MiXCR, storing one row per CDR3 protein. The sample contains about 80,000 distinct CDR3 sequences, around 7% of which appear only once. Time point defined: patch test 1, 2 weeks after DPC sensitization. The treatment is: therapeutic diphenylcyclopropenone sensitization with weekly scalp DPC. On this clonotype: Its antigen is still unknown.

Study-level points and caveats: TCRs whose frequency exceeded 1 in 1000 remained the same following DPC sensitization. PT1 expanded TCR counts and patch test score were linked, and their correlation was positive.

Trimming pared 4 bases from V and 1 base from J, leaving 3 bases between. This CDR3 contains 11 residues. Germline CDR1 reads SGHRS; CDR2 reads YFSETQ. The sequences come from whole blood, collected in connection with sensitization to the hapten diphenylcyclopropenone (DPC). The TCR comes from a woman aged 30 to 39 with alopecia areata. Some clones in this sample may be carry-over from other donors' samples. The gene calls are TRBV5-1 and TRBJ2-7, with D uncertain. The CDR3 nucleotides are TGCGCCAGCAGCAGATCCTACGAGCAGTACTTC. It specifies CASSRSYEQYF.